This TCR beta chain appears in the sequencing data of a study of cytomegalovirus exposure and HLA in healthy donors. Study-level results: Immune exposure data for these donors was limited to CMV serostatus.

Points on this clone: Its antigen is unknown.

The germline V gene encodes CDR1 LNHNV and CDR2 YYDKDF (reference sequence). The CDR3 has 13 amino acids. V lost 1 base and J 2 bases, leaving 5 bases between the germline ends. This PCR relied on a set of 60 Vbeta primers and 13 Jbeta primers. Sequencing was performed with immunoSEQ multiplex PCR; in TCRdb, only in-frame clones are kept and a portion is missing. The sample records 65,000 or so clones, 70% to 80% being singletons. The clonotype comes from a girl aged 10-17 years in good health and CMV-seropositive. The sample taken for sequencing was PBMCs. This rearrangement joins TRBV15 to TRBJ2-5; no reliable D call. The CDR3 loop reads CATSRVPQETQYF. The CDR3 bases are TGTGCCACCAGCAGAGTCCCACAAGAGACCCAGTACTTC.